The rows below give T cell receptor beta chains drawn from one sample of a study of cytomegalovirus exposure and HLA in healthy donors. Sequencing used immunoSEQ multiplex PCR; TCRdb keeps in-frame clones, though not all of them. This table lists roughly 200,000 clones. The sample was PBMCs. Receptors originate from a man aged 25-45 years in good health and CMV-seronegative. CDR3s include the opening cysteine and the closing phenylalanine or tryptophan. Fields, in order: CDR3 length, J gene, V gene, D gene, CDR3 DNA, CDR3 protein. D genes are given only for firm matches.

len: 13
j_gene: TRBJ1-5
v_gene: TRBV30
d_gene: NA
CDR3nt: TGTGCCTGGAGTGTGTGGGGCGAACAGCCCCAGCATTTT
CDR3aa: CAWSVWGEQPQHF

len: 15
j_gene: TRBJ2-7
v_gene: TRBV14
d_gene: TRBD2
CDR3nt: TGTGCCAGCAGCCTCGGGGGACTAGTCGGGTACGAGCAGTACTTC
CDR3aa: CASSLGGLVGYEQYF

len: 15
j_gene: TRBJ2-7
v_gene: TRBV5-1
d_gene: NA
CDR3nt: TGCGCCAGCAGCTTTTCCCCCGGGGTGGGGGCCGAGCAGTACTTC
CDR3aa: CASSFSPGVGAEQYF

len: 12
j_gene: TRBJ1-2
v_gene: TRBV6-5
d_gene: TRBD1
CDR3nt: TGTGCCGTGGGACAGCCCAGGCATGGCTACACCTTC
CDR3aa: CAVGQPRHGYTF

len: 17
j_gene: TRBJ2-1
v_gene: TRBV6-1
d_gene: TRBD2
CDR3nt: TGTGCCAGCAGTGAAGCCCTAGCGGGTAATACAGCGAATGAGCAGTTCTTC
CDR3aa: CASSEALAGNTANEQFF

len: 16
j_gene: TRBJ1-1
v_gene: TRBV5-1
d_gene: TRBD1
CDR3nt: TGCGCCAGCAGCTTGGAGGGGGCAGGGTGGGACACTGAAGCTTTCTTT
CDR3aa: CASSLEGAGWDTEAFF

len: 12
j_gene: TRBJ1-2
v_gene: TRBV5-4
d_gene: NA
CDR3nt: TGTGCCAGCAGCTTGGCGCGGGGCGGCTACACCTTC
CDR3aa: CASSLARGGYTF

len: 13
j_gene: TRBJ1-6
v_gene: TRBV30
d_gene: NA
CDR3nt: TGTGCCTGGACAACCACAGGGAATTCACCCCTCCACTTT
CDR3aa: CAWTTTGNSPLHF

len: 16
j_gene: TRBJ2-3
v_gene: TRBV4-1
d_gene: TRBD2
CDR3nt: TGCGCCAGCAGCCAAGGCGGACTAGCGGGCACAGATACGCAGTATTTT
CDR3aa: CASSQGGLAGTDTQYF

len: 15
j_gene: TRBJ2-7
v_gene: TRBV9
d_gene: TRBD1
CDR3nt: TGTGCCAGCAGCGTAGCCGTGACAGGGCCCAACGAGCAGTACTTC
CDR3aa: CASSVAVTGPNEQYF

len: 15
j_gene: TRBJ2-7
v_gene: TRBV9
d_gene: TRBD1
CDR3nt: TGTGCCAGCTCTCACTCAGGGGGCAGCAACTACGAGCAGTACTTC
CDR3aa: CASSHSGGSNYEQYF

len: 17
j_gene: TRBJ1-5
v_gene: TRBV4-3
d_gene: NA
CDR3nt: TGCGCCAGCAGCCAAGTTTGGGAGGGGCGAAGCAATCAGCCCCAGCATTTT
CDR3aa: CASSQVWEGRSNQPQHF

len: 15
j_gene: TRBJ2-7
v_gene: TRBV30
d_gene: TRBD2
CDR3nt: TGTGCCTGGAGTGTTAGCGGGGGGGCCCGGAATTCAAAGTACTTC
CDR3aa: CAWSVSGGARNSKYF

len: 13
j_gene: TRBJ2-7
v_gene: TRBV10-3
d_gene: TRBD1
CDR3nt: TGTGCCATCAGTCCCGGGACAGGGAACGGGCAGTACTTC
CDR3aa: CAISPGTGNGQYF

len: 19
j_gene: TRBJ1-1
v_gene: TRBV27
d_gene: TRBD1
CDR3nt: TGTGCCAGCAGCCGCCTGTCCACAGGGGGCGTCGGGATGAACACTGAAGCTTTCTTT
CDR3aa: CASSRLSTGGVGMNTEAFF

len: 16
j_gene: TRBJ1-5
v_gene: TRBV30
d_gene: NA
CDR3nt: TGTGCCTGGAGCGGCCTGGCGGGGCTGGGCAATCAGCCCCAGCATTTT
CDR3aa: CAWSGLAGLGNQPQHF

len: 15
j_gene: TRBJ1-1
v_gene: TRBV6-1
d_gene: NA
CDR3nt: TGTGCCAGCAGTGAAGGCGCAGGGGCTAACACTGAAGCTTTCTTT
CDR3aa: CASSEGAGANTEAFF

len: 15
j_gene: TRBJ2-5
v_gene: TRBV11-2
d_gene: TRBD1
CDR3nt: TGTGCCAGCAGCCCCGGGACAGTGATTCAAGAGACCCAGTACTTC
CDR3aa: CASSPGTVIQETQYF

len: 18
j_gene: TRBJ2-2
v_gene: TRBV6-1
d_gene: TRBD1
CDR3nt: TGTGCCAGCAGTGATCGACAGGGGCTAATCTGGGCCGGCGGGGAGCTGTTTTTT
CDR3aa: CASSDRQGLIWAGGELFF

len: 15
j_gene: TRBJ2-2
v_gene: TRBV5-1
d_gene: NA
CDR3nt: TGCGCCAGCAGCTTTAGGGAGCCGGGCACCGGGGAGCTGTTTTTT
CDR3aa: CASSFREPGTGELFF

len: 13
j_gene: TRBJ2-3
v_gene: TRBV7-9
d_gene: NA
CDR3nt: TGTGCCAGCAGCTTAGGCGGCCCAGATACGCAGTATTTT
CDR3aa: CASSLGGPDTQYF

len: 16
j_gene: TRBJ2-4
v_gene: TRBV13
d_gene: NA
CDR3nt: TGTGCCAGCAGCTTATTATTAGGGGTAGCCAAAAACATTCAGTACTTC
CDR3aa: CASSLLLGVAKNIQYF

len: 14
j_gene: TRBJ2-7
v_gene: TRBV7-6
d_gene: NA
CDR3nt: TGTGCCAGCAGCTTACGAGGGCAGGGGTACGAGCAGTACTTC
CDR3aa: CASSLRGQGYEQYF

len: 14
j_gene: TRBJ1-3
v_gene: TRBV6-5
d_gene: NA
CDR3nt: TGTGCCAGCAGTTCAGGACTCTCTGGAAACACCATATATTTT
CDR3aa: CASSSGLSGNTIYF

len: 14
j_gene: TRBJ1-1
v_gene: TRBV7-9
d_gene: TRBD1
CDR3nt: TGTGCCAGCAGCTACCCAGGGGGCAGGACTGAAGCTTTCTTT
CDR3aa: CASSYPGGRTEAFF

len: 14
j_gene: TRBJ2-1
v_gene: TRBV5-1
d_gene: TRBD1
CDR3nt: TGCGCCAGCAGCTTAGGGCCAGGGGGCAATGAGCAGTTCTTC
CDR3aa: CASSLGPGGNEQFF

len: 15
j_gene: TRBJ1-5
v_gene: TRBV18
d_gene: NA
CDR3nt: TGTGCCAGCTCACCTGGAGGGCGCGGGCGTCAGCCCCAGCATTTT
CDR3aa: CASSPGGRGRQPQHF

len: 16
j_gene: TRBJ2-7
v_gene: TRBV7-9
d_gene: TRBD1
CDR3nt: TGTGCCAGCAGCTCAACCTCGGGACAGCTGTCCTACGAGCAGTACTTC
CDR3aa: CASSSTSGQLSYEQYF

len: 16
j_gene: TRBJ1-5
v_gene: TRBV6-1
d_gene: NA
CDR3nt: TGTGCCAGCAGTGAACGTCCGACAGCTAACAATCAGCCCCAGCATTTT
CDR3aa: CASSERPTANNQPQHF

len: 18
j_gene: TRBJ2-3
v_gene: TRBV19
d_gene: TRBD2
CDR3nt: TGTGCCAGTAGCCCCAAGAGGTTGGCGGGAGGAGGCACAGATACGCAGTATTTT
CDR3aa: CASSPKRLAGGGTDTQYF

len: 17
j_gene: TRBJ2-1
v_gene: TRBV9
d_gene: TRBD2
CDR3nt: TGTGCCAGCAGCGTAGCACTGTTAGCGGGAGTTCGCAATGAGCAGTTCTTC
CDR3aa: CASSVALLAGVRNEQFF

len: 16
j_gene: TRBJ2-1
v_gene: TRBV9
d_gene: TRBD2
CDR3nt: TGTGCCAGCAGCGCGCCCCGGACGGGAGGGACCCATGAGCAGTTCTTC
CDR3aa: CASSAPRTGGTHEQFF

len: 16
j_gene: TRBJ2-3
v_gene: TRBV6-1
d_gene: NA
CDR3nt: TGTGCCAGCAGTGAAGATGGACAAAGAGGCACAGATACGCAGTATTTT
CDR3aa: CASSEDGQRGTDTQYF